These 23 T cell receptor beta chains were all obtained from the same sample, sequenced in a study of blood T cell repertoires in COVID-19. Some clones are missing from TCRdb's copy, which holds only in-frame ones; the method was immunoSEQ multiplex PCR. The table shows some 200,000 clones, with 84% occurring only once. Sample: peripheral blood. The receptor source for this set is a woman of 80 years or more with COVID-19, enrolled during active disease.

Of note for this clone: The same CDR3 also results from other DNA sequences found in this sample. The chain combines TRBV9 with TRBJ1-2; 7 nucleotides line up with TRBD1. Germline CDR1 SGDLS, CDR2 YYNGEE. V shed 2 bases, J shed 5 bases, and the junction held 6 bases outside the gene matches. This CDR3 contains 14 residues. The CDR3 nucleotides are TGTGCCAGCAGCGTTCGGGACAGTAGTTATGGCTACACCTTC. Its translation is CASSVRDSSYGYTF.

Here the CDR3 DNA reads TGTGCCAGCAGCCCCGTGACAGGGGGTGGATTTAACATCTACGAGCAGTACGTC. Its protein product is CASSPVTGGGFNIYEQYV. This chain uses TRBV6-2 or TRBV6-3 with TRBJ2-7; 9 nucleotides match TRBD1. From germline, CDR1 is MNHEY and CDR2 SVGEGT. There are 18 residues in the CDR3. V shed 6 bases, J shed 3 bases, and the junction held 18 bases outside the gene matches.

The rearrangement links TRBV7-9 to TRBJ2-7, with 9 bases lining up with TRBD1. From germline, CDR1 is SEHNR and CDR2 FQNEAQ (reference sequence). This CDR3 region has 15 residues. The V and J ends lost 5 bases and 5 bases, in that order; junction bases with no gene match: 10. CDR3 loop: CASSQRPDRGNEQYV. DNA for the CDR3: TGTGCCAGCAGCCAACGACCGGACAGGGGAAACGAGCAGTACGTC.

This chain joins TRBV7-2 and TRBJ2-7; D is possibly TRBD1 (6 bases). Germline values: CDR1 SGHTA, CDR2 FQGNSA. Trimming stripped 1 base from V and 4 bases from J, with 8 bases between. CDR3 length: 13 amino acids. CDR3 loop: CASSLEGGYEQYV. Written as DNA, the CDR3 is TGTGCCAGCAGCTTAGAAGGGGGTTACGAGCAGTACGTC.

The chain carries TRBV18 and TRBJ1-1; TRBD1 aligns across 7 bases. V shed 2 bases and J 4 bases; nucleotides not matched to a gene: 1. The germline gives CDR1 KGHSH, CDR2 LQKENI. The CDR3 runs 13 residues. CDR3 nucleotides: TGTGCCAGCTCACCAAACAGGGGCACTGAAGCTTTCTTT. Protein sequence: CASSPNRGTEAFF.

The rearrangement joins TRBV5-5 to TRBJ1-2, with TRBD1 identical over 8 bases. The V gene end was trimmed by 2 bases and the J gene end by 7 bases; junction bases not matched to a gene: 10. The CDR3 has 15 amino acids. Looked up from germline, CDR1 is SGHKS and CDR2 is YYEKEE (reference sequence). This CDR3 is CASSFSGQGVGGYTF. The CDR3 DNA sequence: TGTGCCAGCAGCTTCAGTGGACAGGGTGTCGGTGGCTACACCTTC. Full variable domain (missing parts from reference TRBV5-5 and TRBJ1-2): DAGVTQSPTHLIKTRGQQVTLRCSPISGHKSVSWYQQVLGQGPQFIFQYYEKEERGRGNFPDRFSARQFPNYSSELNVNALLLGDSALYLCASSFSGQGVGGYTFGSGTRLTVV.

The V and J genes are TRBV6-5 and TRBJ1-3, with 7 bases lining up with TRBD1. CDR3 size: 15 residues. Germline CDR1 and CDR2: MNHEY and SVGAGI. V was clipped by 4 bases and J by 3 bases; unmatched bases: 6. The CDR3 sequence is CASSSTGKDGNTIYF. For the CDR3, the DNA is TGTGCCAGCAGTTCGACAGGGAAAGATGGAAACACCATATATTTT.

This chain connects TRBV6-5 to TRBJ2-1; 12 nucleotides align to TRBD2. Looked up from germline, CDR1 is MNHEY and CDR2 is SVGAGI. The trim removed 8 bases at V and 8 bases at J, leaving 7 bases unmatched. The CDR3 is made up of 14 amino acids. This CDR3 is CASGLAGPADEQFF. The CDR3, as DNA: TGTGCCAGCGGACTAGCGGGGCCGGCGGATGAGCAGTTCTTC.

CDR3 sequence reads: CASSVGLAGGAVDTQYF. The CDR3 DNA is TGTGCCAGCAGCGTAGGGCTAGCGGGGGGGGCGGTAGATACGCAGTATTTT. The rearrangement joins TRBV9 to TRBJ2-3; TRBD2 aligns across 12 bases. CDR3 length equals 17 residues. Germline values: CDR1 SGDLS, CDR2 YYNGEE. V gave up 0 bases and J gave up 5 bases; unmatched junction bases: 7.

The gene calls are TRBV30 and TRBJ1-3, with D hard to call. Trimming left V 4 bases short and J 1 base short, with 5 bases between. Germline lookup yields CDR1 GTSNPN and CDR2 SVGIG (reference sequence). CDR3 size: 12 residues. The CDR3 here is CAWKQSGNTIYF. The DNA for the CDR3 is TGTGCCTGGAAACAGTCTGGAAACACCATATATTTT.

CDR3 sequence (DNA): TGTGCCACCAGCGTACCCCGGGGGGGCCGGAGCACAGATACGCAGTATTTT. Translation: CATSVPRGGRSTDTQYF. The V call is TRBV15, the J call TRBJ2-3; 8 nucleotides match TRBD2. The length of the CDR3 is 17 residues. V shed 5 bases and J 0 bases; nucleotides not matched to a gene: 10. Germline values: CDR1 LNHNV, CDR2 YYDKDF (reference sequence). Drawing the rest from reference TRBV15 and TRBJ2-3, the complete variable domain is DAMVIQNPRYQVTQFGKPVTLSCSQTLNHNVMYWYQQKSSQAPKLLFHYYDKDFNNEADTPDNFQSRRPNTSFCFLDIRSPGLGDTAMYLCATSVPRGGRSTDTQYFGPGTRLTVL.

The rearrangement uses TRBV5-6 and TRBJ1-1; no firm D call. V lost 2 bases and J 1 base, leaving 9 bases between the germline ends. The germline CDR1 and CDR2 sequences are SGHDT and YYEEEE. The CDR3 covers 14 residues. The CDR3 DNA is TGTGCCAGCAGCTTTCGACACTCGAACACTGAAGCTTTCTTT. Its protein product is CASSFRHSNTEAFF.

The rearrangement uses TRBV10-2 and TRBJ2-5; the D is unclear. The germline V gene has CDR1 WSHSY and CDR2 SAAADI. The CDR3 is 14 residues long. Trimming cost V 0 bases and J 5 bases, with 10 bases left between them. The CDR3 loop is CASSESPVRETQYF. CDR3 DNA sequence: TGCGCCAGCAGTGAGTCTCCGGTCCGGGAGACCCAGTACTTC.

This clone was picked up one time. The CDR3 DNA is TGTGCCAGCAGCCATGAGGGTCCTGAAGCTTTCTTT. Its protein product is CASSHEGPEAFF. The chain recombines TRBV11-2 with TRBJ1-1; D gene ambiguous. The CDR3 is 12 amino acids. Germline CDR1 SGHAT, CDR2 FQNNGV. V was pared by 5 bases and J by 6 bases, with 10 bases between.

The V call is TRBV20-1, the J call TRBJ1-5, with 9 bases identical to TRBD1. The CDR3 is 17 amino acids. V dropped 3 bases and J dropped 1; count of bases not matched to a gene: 10. The germline CDR1 and CDR2 sequences are DFQATT and SNEGSKA (reference sequence). In DNA form, the CDR3 reads TGCAGTGCTAGTTGGGACAGGGTAACGGGAAGCAATCAGCCCCAGCATTTT. Translated: CSASWDRVTGSNQPQHF.

This chain links TRBV19 with TRBJ1-2; perhaps TRBD1 as D (6 bases). From germline, CDR1 is LNHDA and CDR2 SQIVND (reference sequence). The CDR3 loop spans 17 amino acids. V was trimmed by 8 bases and J by 1 base, leaving 23 bases between them. CDR3 bases: TGTGCCAGTCTACCCTCAGGGGCTATCTCCTTTAACTATGGCTACACCTTC. Encoded protein: CASLPSGAISFNYGYTF. The whole variable domain, filled in from reference TRBV19 and TRBJ1-2, reads DGGITQSPKYLFRKEGQNVTLSCEQNLNHDAMYWYRQDPGQGLRLIYYSQIVNDFQKGDIAEGYSVSREKKESFPLTVTSAQKNPTAFYLCASLPSGAISFNYGYTFGSGTRLTVV.

This chain connects TRBV5-6 to TRBJ2-5; a possible D gene is TRBD1 (6 bases). The V and J ends lost 5 bases and 2 bases respectively, with 13 bases between them. This CDR3 is built from 14 residues. Per the germline V gene, CDR1 is SGHDT and CDR2 is YYEEEE. CDR3 sequence reads: CASRDNRGQETQYF. The DNA for the CDR3 is TGTGCCAGCAGGGATAATAGGGGGCAAGAGACCCAGTACTTC.

The J gene is TRBJ1-2, the V gene TRBV19; 7 positions match TRBD1. J gave up 4 bases and V 8 bases, and 4 bases lay outside the gene matches. The CDR3 extends over 12 amino acids. The germline V gene has CDR1 LNHDA and CDR2 SQIVND (reference sequence). The CDR3 sequence: CASDRVGYGYTF. DNA of the CDR3: TGTGCCAGTGACAGGGTTGGCTATGGCTACACCTTC.

This clone was seen a single time. CDR3 sequence reads: CASSVGVQAGELFF. The CDR3, as DNA: TGTGCCAGCAGCGTAGGCGTTCAGGCCGGGGAGCTGTTTTTT. The chain has TRBV9 and TRBJ2-2, with unresolved D. Trimming left V 0 bases short and J 6 bases short, with 9 bases between. Germline V lookup: CDR1 SGDLS, CDR2 YYNGEE. This CDR3 spans 14 amino acids. Based on the CDR3 plus reference TRBV9 and TRBJ2-2, the full variable domain is DSGVTQTPKHLITATGQRVTLRCSPRSGDLSVYWYQQSLDQGLQFLIQYYNGEERAKGNILERFSAQQFPDLHSELNLSSLELGDSALYFCASSVGVQAGELFFGEGSRLTVL.

The rearrangement links TRBV5-4 to TRBJ1-6; 8 nucleotides agree with TRBD1. This CDR3 contains 15 residues. Germline-derived CDR1 and CDR2 are SGHNT and YYREEE (reference sequence). V trimming: 3 bases; J trimming: 10 bases; junction bases outside the gene matches: 9. The CDR3 DNA is TGTGCCAGCAGCTCATCCAACAGGGGGGAATCACCCCTCCACTTT. It encodes CASSSSNRGESPLHF.

The V gene is TRBV7-2, the J gene TRBJ1-4, with a tentative D call TRBD1 (5 bases). Germline-derived CDR1 and CDR2 are SGHTA and FQGNSA. The V end lost 3 bases, the J end lost 3 bases, and 11 bases lay between the germline ends. This CDR3 has 15 amino acids. For the CDR3, the DNA is TGTGCCAGCAGCTTCCTAGGGGCTGCTAATGAAAAACTGTTTTTT. Translation: CASSFLGAANEKLFF.

The chain links TRBV6-5 to TRBJ2-1, with 12 bases identical to TRBD2. Germline CDR1 MNHEY, CDR2 SVGAGI. The CDR3 is made up of 15 amino acids. The junction had 6 bases not matched to a gene; V was cut back by 6 bases and J by 6 bases. The CDR3 reads CASSQLAGGFNEQFF. CDR3 coding DNA: TGTGCCAGCAGCCAACTAGCGGGGGGATTCAATGAGCAGTTCTTC.

This CDR3 reads CASQGLSDQPQHF. CDR3 bases: TGTGCCAGCCAGGGACTGTCCGATCAGCCCCAGCATTTT. The chain is built from TRBV18 and TRBJ1-5; TRBD1 might be the D (5 bases). There are 13 residues in the CDR3. Germline CDR1 is KGHSH and CDR2 is LQKENI. The V and J ends lost 8 bases and 5 bases respectively, with 13 bases between them.